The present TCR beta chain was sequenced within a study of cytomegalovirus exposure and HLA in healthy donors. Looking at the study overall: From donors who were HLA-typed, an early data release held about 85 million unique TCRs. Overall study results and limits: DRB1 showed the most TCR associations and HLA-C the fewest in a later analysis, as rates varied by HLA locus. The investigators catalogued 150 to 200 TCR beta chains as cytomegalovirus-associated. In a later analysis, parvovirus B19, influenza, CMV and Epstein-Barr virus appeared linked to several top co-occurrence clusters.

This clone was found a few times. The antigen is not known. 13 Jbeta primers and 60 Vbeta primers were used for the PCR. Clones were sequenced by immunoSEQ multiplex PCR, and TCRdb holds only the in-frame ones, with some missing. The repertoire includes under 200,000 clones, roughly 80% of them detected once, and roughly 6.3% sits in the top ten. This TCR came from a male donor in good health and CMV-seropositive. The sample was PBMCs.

This chain's CDR3 is CASSPGTVHEQYF. The CDR3 nucleotides read TGTGCCAGCAGCCCCGGGACAGTGCACGAGCAGTACTTC. The chain uses TRBV5-4 and TRBJ2-7; 7 bases fit TRBD1. Germline V gene sequence: CDR1 SGHNT, CDR2 YYREEE (reference sequence). Losses at the gene ends were 4 bases for V and 5 bases for J; bases not matched to a gene: 6. This CDR3 is built from 13 residues.